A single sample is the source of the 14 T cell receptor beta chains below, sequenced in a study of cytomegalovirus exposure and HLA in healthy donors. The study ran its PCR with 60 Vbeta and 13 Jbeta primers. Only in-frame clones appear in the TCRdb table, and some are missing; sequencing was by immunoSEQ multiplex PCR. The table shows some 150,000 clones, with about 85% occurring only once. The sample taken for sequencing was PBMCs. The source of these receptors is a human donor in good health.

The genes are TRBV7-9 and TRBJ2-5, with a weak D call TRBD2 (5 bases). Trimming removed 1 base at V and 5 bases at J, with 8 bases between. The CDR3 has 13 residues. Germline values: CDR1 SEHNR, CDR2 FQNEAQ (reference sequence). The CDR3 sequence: CASSLVRGETQYF. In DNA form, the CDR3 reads TGTGCCAGCAGCTTAGTTCGAGGGGAGACCCAGTACTTC.

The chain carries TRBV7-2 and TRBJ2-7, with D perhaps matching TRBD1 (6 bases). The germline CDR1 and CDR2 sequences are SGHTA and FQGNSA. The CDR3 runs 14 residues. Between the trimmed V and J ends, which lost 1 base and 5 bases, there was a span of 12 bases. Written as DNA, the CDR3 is TGTGCCAGCAGCTTAGTTCTGGGGGCCAACGAGCAGTACTTC. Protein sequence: CASSLVLGANEQYF. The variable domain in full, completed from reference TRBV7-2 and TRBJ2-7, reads GAGVSQSPSNKVTEKGKDVELRCDPISGHTALYWYRQSLGQGLEFLIYFQGNSAPDKSGLPSDRFSAERTGGSVSTLTIQRTQQEDSAVYLCASSLVLGANEQYFGPGTRLTVT.

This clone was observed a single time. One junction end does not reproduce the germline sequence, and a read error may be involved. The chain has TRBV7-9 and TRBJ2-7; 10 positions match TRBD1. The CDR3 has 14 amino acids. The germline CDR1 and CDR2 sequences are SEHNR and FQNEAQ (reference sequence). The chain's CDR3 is CSSSLGQGENEQYF. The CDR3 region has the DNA TGTTCCAGCAGCTTAGGACAGGGGGAGAACGAGCAGTACTTC.

This chain's CDR3 is CASSQGTSTDTQYF. CDR3 nucleotide sequence: TGCGCCAGCAGCCAAGGGACTAGCACAGATACGCAGTATTTT. The V call is TRBV4-1, the J call TRBJ2-3, with D perhaps matching TRBD2 (5 bases). The CDR3 is 14 residues long. Looked up from germline, CDR1 is MGHRA and CDR2 is YSYEKL. Trimming took off 1 base at V and 0 bases at J, with 5 bases between the two ends.

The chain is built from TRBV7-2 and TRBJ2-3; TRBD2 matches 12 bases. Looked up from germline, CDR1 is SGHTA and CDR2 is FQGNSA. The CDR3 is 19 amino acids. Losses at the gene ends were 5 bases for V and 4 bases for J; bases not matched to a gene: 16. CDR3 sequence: CASSTRRGLAGGPSDTQYF. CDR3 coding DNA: TGTGCCAGCAGCACTCGCCGCGGGCTAGCGGGAGGGCCATCAGATACGCAGTATTTT.

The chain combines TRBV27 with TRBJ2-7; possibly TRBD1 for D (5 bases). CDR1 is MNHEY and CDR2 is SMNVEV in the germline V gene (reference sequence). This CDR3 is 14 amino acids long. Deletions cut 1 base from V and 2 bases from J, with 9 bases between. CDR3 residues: CASSLFQGTYEQYF. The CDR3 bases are TGTGCCAGCAGTTTATTTCAGGGTACCTACGAGCAGTACTTC.

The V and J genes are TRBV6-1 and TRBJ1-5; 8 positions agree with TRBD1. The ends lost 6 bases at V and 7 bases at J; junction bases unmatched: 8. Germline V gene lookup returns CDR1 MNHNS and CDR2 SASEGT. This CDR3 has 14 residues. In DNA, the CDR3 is TGTGCCAGCAGATTGACAGGGGTCTTACAGCCCCAGCATTTT. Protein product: CASRLTGVLQPQHF.

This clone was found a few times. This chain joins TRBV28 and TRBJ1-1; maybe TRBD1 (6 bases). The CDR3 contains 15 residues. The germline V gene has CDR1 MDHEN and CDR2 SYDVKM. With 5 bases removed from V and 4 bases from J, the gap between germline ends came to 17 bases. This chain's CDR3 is CASSLKTGWSTEAFF. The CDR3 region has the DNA TGTGCCAGCAGTCTTAAGACAGGTTGGAGCACTGAAGCTTTCTTT.

The CDR3 DNA reads as TGTGCCACCAGCAGAGATAAACTAGCGGTCCCCTACGAGCAGTACTTC. This encodes CATSRDKLAVPYEQYF. The chain combines TRBV15 with TRBJ2-7; 8 bases match TRBD2. With V trimmed by 0 bases and J by 2 bases, 6 bases remained unmatched. The CDR3 runs 16 residues. Germline V lookup: CDR1 LNHNV, CDR2 YYDKDF (reference sequence).

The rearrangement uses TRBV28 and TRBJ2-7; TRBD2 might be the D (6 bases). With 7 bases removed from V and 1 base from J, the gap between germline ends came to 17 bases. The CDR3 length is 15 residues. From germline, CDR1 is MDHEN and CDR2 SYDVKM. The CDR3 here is CASKGGGVVSYEQYF. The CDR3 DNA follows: TGTGCCAGCAAAGGAGGAGGGGTAGTGTCCTACGAGCAGTACTTC.

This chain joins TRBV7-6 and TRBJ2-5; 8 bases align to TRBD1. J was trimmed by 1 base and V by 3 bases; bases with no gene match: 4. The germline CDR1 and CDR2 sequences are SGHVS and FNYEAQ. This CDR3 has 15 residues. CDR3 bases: TGTGCCAGCAGCTTCCAACAGGGGGTCCAAGAGACCCAGTACTTC. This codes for CASSFQQGVQETQYF.

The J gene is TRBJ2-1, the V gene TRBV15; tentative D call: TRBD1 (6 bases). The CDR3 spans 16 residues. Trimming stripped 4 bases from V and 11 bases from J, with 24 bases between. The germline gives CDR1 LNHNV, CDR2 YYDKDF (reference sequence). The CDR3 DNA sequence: TGTGCCACCAGCAATTTAACAGGGTCGCCTCTCCCAAAGCAGTTCTTC. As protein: CATSNLTGSPLPKQFF.

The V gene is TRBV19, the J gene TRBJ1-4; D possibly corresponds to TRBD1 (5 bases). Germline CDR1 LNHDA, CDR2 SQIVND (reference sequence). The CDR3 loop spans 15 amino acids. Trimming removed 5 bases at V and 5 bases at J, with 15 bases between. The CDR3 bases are TGTGCCAGTAGTCTCCGAGGGGCGGGGAATGAAAAACTGTTTTTT. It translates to CASSLRGAGNEKLFF.

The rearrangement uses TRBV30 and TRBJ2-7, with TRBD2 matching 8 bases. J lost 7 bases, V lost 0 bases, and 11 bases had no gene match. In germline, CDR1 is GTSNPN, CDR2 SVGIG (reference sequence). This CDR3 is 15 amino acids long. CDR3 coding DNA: TGTGCCTGGAGTGTTCCGGGACTAGGGGCCTGGGAGCAGTACTTC. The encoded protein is CAWSVPGLGAWEQYF.